This T cell receptor beta chain appears in the sequencing data of a study of beta chain features in type 1 diabetes. Study as a whole: Summed over all samples, the examined sorted cells came to about 110 million.

Every bit of the isolated RNA underwent reverse transcription, so sequencing read expressed TCRB transcripts. TCRdb keeps only in-frame clones here, not all; method: immunoSEQ multiplex PCR. The table includes about half a million clones, more than 9.5% detected once. Germline lookup yields CDR1 SQVTM and CDR2 ANQGSEA. Trimming left V 8 bases short and J 7 bases short, with 23 bases between. CDR3 size: 14 residues. Every participating donor gave one draw, a heparinised blood sample averaging approximately 120 mL. Sequenced: naive CD4+ T cells from blood. This receptor was obtained from a woman between 18 and 29 years old in good health. The gene calls are TRBV29-1 and TRBJ1-1; possible D gene TRBD1, 5 bases. DNA of the CDR3: TGCAGCACCCCAATTACAGGAAAATGGGGTGAAGCTTTCTTT. Protein: CSTPITGKWGEAFF.